The following is a TCR beta chain sequence with its context. What it binds is not known. The data derive from a study of shared clonotypes between healthy human individuals. Study results and limitations: Clonotype sharing among the donors was expected to vary with sequencing depth. The donor pool, a small one, limited the genetic and exposure-history diversity represented.

The CDR3 runs 16 residues. The germline V gene encodes CDR1 SEHNR and CDR2 FQNEAQ (reference sequence). Trimming left V 1 base short and J 11 bases short, with 23 bases between. The table came from immunoSEQ multiplex PCR; TCRdb's copy has only in-frame clones and leaves some out. The sample holds 100,000 or so clones, 40% to 55% seen once. Every donor was a Caucasian adult from Nashville, Tennessee. The sample was PBMCs. The V call is TRBV7-9, the J call TRBJ2-5; D uncertain. The receptor's source is a woman between 40 and 55 years old in good health. Some clones in this sample may be carry-over from other donors' samples. The CDR3 DNA follows: TGTGCCAGCAGCTTAGTAGGAAAACTGGTGGGCGGTGAGCAGTACTTC. This codes for CASSLVGKLVGGEQYF.